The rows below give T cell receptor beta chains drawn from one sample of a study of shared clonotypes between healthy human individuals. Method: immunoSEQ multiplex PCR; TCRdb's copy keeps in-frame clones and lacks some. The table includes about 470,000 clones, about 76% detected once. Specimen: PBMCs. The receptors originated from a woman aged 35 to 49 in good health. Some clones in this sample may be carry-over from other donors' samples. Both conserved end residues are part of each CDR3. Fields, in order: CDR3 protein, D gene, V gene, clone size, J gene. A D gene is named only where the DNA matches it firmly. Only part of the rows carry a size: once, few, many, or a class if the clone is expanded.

CAISERQEFSYEQYF . TRBV10-3 . TRBJ2-7
CASGVGQETQYF . TRBV7-9 . TRBJ2-5
CASSLSLAVHSSYNEQFF TRBD2 TRBV11-1 . TRBJ2-1
CASSYDRDNTEAFF TRBD1 TRBV6-5 . TRBJ1-1
CASSVGGGTYEQYF . TRBV9 . TRBJ2-7
CASSLKRTAKYNEQFF . TRBV7-8 . TRBJ2-1
CASSSPTGGPTGANVLTF TRBD1 TRBV4-2 once TRBJ2-6
CASSLTIRGRNEQYF . TRBV7-3 . TRBJ2-7
CATRWGIQETQYF . TRBV6-1 . TRBJ2-5
CASSPGQGAGNEQFF TRBD1 TRBV7-6 . TRBJ2-1
CSVEGPGQGSYEQYF TRBD1 TRBV29-1 once TRBJ2-7
CASSDSGRWNEQFF TRBD2 TRBV10-2 . TRBJ2-1
CASSPRREPGNTIYF . TRBV18 . TRBJ1-3
CATSRESTGSSYEQYF . TRBV15 once TRBJ2-7
CASSLAGPGGELFF TRBD2 TRBV28 . TRBJ2-2
CASSASSGPSYEQYF TRBD2 TRBV9 once TRBJ2-7
CASTQSYGINQPQHF . TRBV28 . TRBJ1-5